This TCR beta chain was profiled in a study of blood T cell repertoires in COVID-19. Across the study: Sources were T cells, B-cell-depleted T cells, or PBMCs; the material itself was cDNA or gDNA.

Germline loops: CDR1 GTSNPN, CDR2 SVGIG (reference sequence). The length of the CDR3 is 11 residues. The trim removed 5 bases at V and 7 bases at J, leaving 0 bases unmatched. The table came from immunoSEQ multiplex PCR; TCRdb's copy has only in-frame clones and leaves some out. Among some 130,000 clones, more than 75% were seen once, and the ten largest hold roughly an eighth. The material sequenced was peripheral blood. This sequence originates from a woman aged 70-85 years with COVID-19, enrolled during active disease. The chain carries TRBV30 and TRBJ2-1; 9 bases map to TRBD1. The CDR3 here is CAWDRGNEQFF. For the CDR3, the DNA is TGTGCCTGGGACAGGGGGAATGAGCAGTTCTTC.